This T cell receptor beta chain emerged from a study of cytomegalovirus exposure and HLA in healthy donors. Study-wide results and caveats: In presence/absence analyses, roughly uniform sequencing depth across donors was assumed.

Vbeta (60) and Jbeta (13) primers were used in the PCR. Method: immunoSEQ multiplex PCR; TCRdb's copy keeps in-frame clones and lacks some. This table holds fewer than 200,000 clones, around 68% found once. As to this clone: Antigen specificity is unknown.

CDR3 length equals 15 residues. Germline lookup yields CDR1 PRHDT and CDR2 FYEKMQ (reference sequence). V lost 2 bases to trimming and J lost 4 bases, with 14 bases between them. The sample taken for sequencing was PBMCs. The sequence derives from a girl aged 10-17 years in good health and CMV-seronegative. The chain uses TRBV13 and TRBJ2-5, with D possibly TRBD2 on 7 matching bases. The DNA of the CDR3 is TGTGCCAGCAGCTTAACTTGGAGGGGGGGAGAGACCCAGTACTTC. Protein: CASSLTWRGGETQYF.